This record concerns one TCR beta chain sequence. These data are taken from a study of response to subunit inactivated influenza vaccine. V was pared by 2 bases and J by 3 bases, with 14 bases between. From germline, CDR1 is ENHRY and CDR2 SYGVKD. This CDR3 is 15 amino acids long. TCRdb redid the calling of the RT-PCR reads with MiXCR, one entry per CDR3 protein. The sample includes some 500,000 distinct CDR3 sequences, roughly 13% of them seen just once. The specimen was PBMCs from blood, collected around seven weeks after vaccination. The V gene is TRBV10-3, the J gene TRBJ2-7; D is tentatively TRBD1 or TRBD2 (5 bases each). This clonotype was obtained from a man in his forties or fifties who received an inactivated influenza vaccine. The CDR3 here is CAISERGGKVYEQYF. As DNA, the CDR3 is TGTGCCATCAGTGAGCGGGGCGGAAAAGTCTACGAGCAGTACTTC.